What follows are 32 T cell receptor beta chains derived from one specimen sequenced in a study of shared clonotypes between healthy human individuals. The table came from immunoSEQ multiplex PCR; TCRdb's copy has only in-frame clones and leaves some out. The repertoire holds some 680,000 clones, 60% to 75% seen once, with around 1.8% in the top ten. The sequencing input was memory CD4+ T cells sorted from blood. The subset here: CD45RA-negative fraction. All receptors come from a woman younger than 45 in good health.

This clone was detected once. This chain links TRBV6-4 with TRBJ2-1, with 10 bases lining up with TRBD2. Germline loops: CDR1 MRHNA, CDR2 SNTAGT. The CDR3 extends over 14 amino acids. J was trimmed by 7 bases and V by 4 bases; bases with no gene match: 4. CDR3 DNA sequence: TGTGCCAGCAGTGTAGGGACTAGCGCTAATGAGCAGTTCTTC. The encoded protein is CASSVGTSANEQFF.

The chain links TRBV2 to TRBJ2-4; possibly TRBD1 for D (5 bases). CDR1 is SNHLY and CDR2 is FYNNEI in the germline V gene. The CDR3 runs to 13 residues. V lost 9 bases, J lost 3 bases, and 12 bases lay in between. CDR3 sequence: CASTEDSKNIQYF. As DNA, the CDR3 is TGTGCCAGTACCGAAGACAGCAAAAACATTCAGTACTTC.

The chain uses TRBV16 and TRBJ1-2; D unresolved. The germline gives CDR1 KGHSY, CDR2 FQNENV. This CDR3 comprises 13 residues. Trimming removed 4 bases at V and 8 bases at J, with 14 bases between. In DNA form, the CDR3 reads TGTGCCAGCAGCCTTCCTGGGATCTGGGGCTACACCTTC. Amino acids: CASSLPGIWGYTF.

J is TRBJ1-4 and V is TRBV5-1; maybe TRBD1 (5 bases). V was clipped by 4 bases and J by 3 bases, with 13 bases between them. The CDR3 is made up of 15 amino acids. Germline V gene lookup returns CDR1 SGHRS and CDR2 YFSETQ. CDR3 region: CASSRGAGSNEKLFF. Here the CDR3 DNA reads TGCGCCAGCAGCAGGGGTGCTGGGTCTAATGAAAAACTGTTTTTT. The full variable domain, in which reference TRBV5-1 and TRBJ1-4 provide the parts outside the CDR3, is KAGVTQTPRYLIKTRGQQVTLSCSPISGHRSVSWYQQTPGQGLQFLFEYFSETQRNKGNFPGRFSGRQFSNSRSEMNVSTLELGDSALYLCASSRGAGSNEKLFFGSGTQLSVL.

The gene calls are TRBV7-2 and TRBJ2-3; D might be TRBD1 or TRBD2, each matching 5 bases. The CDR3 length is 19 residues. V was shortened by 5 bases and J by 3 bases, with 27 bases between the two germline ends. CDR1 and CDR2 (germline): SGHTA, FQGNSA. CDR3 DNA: TGTGCCAGCAGCCCCGGGGCTTGGTTCGCTCAAACCGGGACAGATACGCAGTATTTT. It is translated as CASSPGAWFAQTGTDTQYF.

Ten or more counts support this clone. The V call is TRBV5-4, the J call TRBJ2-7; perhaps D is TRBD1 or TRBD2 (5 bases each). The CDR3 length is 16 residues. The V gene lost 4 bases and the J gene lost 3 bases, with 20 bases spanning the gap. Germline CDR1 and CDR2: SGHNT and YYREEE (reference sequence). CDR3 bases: TGTGCCAGCAGCCAGACAATGGGGACGGGGAACTACGAGCAGTACTTC. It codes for CASSQTMGTGNYEQYF. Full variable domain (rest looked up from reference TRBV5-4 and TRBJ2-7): ETGVTQSPTHLIKTRGQQVTLRCSSQSGHNTVSWYQQALGQGPQFIFQYYREEENGRGNFPPRFSGLQFPNYSSELNVNALELDDSALYLCASSQTMGTGNYEQYFGPGTRLTVT.

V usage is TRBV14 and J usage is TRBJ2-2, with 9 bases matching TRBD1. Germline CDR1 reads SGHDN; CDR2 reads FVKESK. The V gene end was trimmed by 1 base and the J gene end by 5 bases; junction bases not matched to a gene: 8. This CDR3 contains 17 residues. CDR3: CASSQVFGTGKTGELFF. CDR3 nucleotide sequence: TGTGCCAGCAGCCAAGTTTTCGGGACAGGGAAAACCGGGGAGCTGTTTTTT.

The CDR3 protein is CSAKISTSGSSTFF. For the CDR3, the DNA is TGCAGCGCAAAAATATCAACTAGCGGGAGTTCTACGTTCTTC. The chain employs TRBV29-1 and TRBJ2-1, with 11 bases identical to TRBD2. The trim removed 7 bases at V and 15 bases at J, leaving 17 bases unmatched. CDR1 and CDR2 from the germline V gene are SQVTM and ANQGSEA. This CDR3 has 14 amino acids.

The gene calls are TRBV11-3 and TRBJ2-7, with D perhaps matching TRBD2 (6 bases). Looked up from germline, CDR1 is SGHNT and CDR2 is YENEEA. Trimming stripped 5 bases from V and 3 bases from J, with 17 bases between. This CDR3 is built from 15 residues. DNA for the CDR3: TGTGCCAGCAGCGCCGGAGGGGCAAGTGGCTACGAGCAGTACTTC. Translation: CASSAGGASGYEQYF.

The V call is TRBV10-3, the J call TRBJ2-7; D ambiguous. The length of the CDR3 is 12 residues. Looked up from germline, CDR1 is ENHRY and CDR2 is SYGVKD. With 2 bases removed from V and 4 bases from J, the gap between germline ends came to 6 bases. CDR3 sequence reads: CAISEQNYEQYF. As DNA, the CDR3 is TGTGCCATCAGTGAGCAGAATTACGAGCAGTACTTC.

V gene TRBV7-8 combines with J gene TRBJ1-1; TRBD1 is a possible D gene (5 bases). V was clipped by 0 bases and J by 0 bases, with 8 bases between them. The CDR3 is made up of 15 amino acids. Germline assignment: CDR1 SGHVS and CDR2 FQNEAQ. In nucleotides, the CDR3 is TGTGCCAGCAGCTTAGCGTTGGGGCTGAACACTGAAGCTTTCTTT. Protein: CASSLALGLNTEAFF.

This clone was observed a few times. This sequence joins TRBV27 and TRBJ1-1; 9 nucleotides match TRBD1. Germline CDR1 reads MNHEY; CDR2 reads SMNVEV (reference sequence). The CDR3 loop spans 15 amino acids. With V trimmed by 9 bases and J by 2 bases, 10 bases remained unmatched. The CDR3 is CARPLTGGLNTEAFF. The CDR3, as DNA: TGTGCCAGGCCCCTTACAGGGGGCCTTAACACTGAAGCTTTCTTT.

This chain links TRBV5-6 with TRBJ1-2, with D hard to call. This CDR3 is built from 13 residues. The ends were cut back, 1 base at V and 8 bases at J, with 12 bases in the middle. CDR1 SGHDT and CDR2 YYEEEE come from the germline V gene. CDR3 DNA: TGTGCCAGCAGCTTGTATCTCCCCTCGGGCTACACCTTC. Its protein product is CASSLYLPSGYTF.

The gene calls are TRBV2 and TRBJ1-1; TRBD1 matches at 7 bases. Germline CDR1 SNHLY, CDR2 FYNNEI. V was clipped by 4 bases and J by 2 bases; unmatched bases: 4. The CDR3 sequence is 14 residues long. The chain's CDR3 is CASSVRQGNTEAFF. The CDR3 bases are TGTGCCAGCAGTGTACGACAGGGTAACACTGAAGCTTTCTTT.

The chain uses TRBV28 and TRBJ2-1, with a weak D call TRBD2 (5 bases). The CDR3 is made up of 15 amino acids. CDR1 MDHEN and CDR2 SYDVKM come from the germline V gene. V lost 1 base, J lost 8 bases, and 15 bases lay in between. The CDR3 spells CASSLYVAGGYEQFF. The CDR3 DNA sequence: TGTGCCAGCAGTTTATACGTGGCGGGTGGCTATGAGCAGTTCTTC. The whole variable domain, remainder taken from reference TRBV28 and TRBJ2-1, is DVKVTQSSRYLVKRTGEKVFLECVQDMDHENMFWYRQDPGLGLRLIYFSYDVKMKEKGDIPEGYSVSREKKERFSLILESASTNQTSMYLCASSLYVAGGYEQFFGPGTRLTVL.

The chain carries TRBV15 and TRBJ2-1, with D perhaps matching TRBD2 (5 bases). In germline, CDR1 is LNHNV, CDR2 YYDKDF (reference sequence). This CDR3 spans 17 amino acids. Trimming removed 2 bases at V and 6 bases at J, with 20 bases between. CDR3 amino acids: CATSRTNTGLIGNEQFF. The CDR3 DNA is TGTGCCACCAGCAGAACCAACACCGGACTGATAGGCAATGAGCAGTTCTTC.

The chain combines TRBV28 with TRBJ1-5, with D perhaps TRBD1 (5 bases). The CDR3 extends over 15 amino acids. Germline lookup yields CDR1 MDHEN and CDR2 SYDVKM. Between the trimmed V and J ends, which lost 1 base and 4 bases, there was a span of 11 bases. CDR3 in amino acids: CASSLYGEGNQPQHF. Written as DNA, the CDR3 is TGTGCCAGCAGTTTATACGGCGAGGGGAATCAGCCCCAGCATTTT.

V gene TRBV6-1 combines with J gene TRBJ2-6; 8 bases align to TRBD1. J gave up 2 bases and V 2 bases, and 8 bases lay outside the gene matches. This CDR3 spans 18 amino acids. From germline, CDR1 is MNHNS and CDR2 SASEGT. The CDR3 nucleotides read TGTGCCAGCAGTGAACGCAGGACAGGGTCCACTGGGGCCAACGTCCTGACTTTC. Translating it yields CASSERRTGSTGANVLTF.

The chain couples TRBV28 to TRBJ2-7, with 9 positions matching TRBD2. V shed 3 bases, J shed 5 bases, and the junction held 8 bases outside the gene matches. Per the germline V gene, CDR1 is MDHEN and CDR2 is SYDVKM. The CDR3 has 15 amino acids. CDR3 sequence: CASSFSGSVFNEQYF. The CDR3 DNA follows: TGTGCCAGCAGTTTTAGCGGGAGCGTGTTCAACGAGCAGTACTTC. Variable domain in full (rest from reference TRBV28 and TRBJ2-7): DVKVTQSSRYLVKRTGEKVFLECVQDMDHENMFWYRQDPGLGLRLIYFSYDVKMKEKGDIPEGYSVSREKKERFSLILESASTNQTSMYLCASSFSGSVFNEQYFGPGTRLTVT.

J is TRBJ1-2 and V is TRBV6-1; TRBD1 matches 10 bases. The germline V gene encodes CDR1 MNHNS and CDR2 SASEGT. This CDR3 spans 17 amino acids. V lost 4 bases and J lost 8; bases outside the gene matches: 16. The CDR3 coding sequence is TGTGCCAGCAGTGTTTCACCCCGGGACAGGGGACTCTGGGGCTACACCTTC. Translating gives CASSVSPRDRGLWGYTF.

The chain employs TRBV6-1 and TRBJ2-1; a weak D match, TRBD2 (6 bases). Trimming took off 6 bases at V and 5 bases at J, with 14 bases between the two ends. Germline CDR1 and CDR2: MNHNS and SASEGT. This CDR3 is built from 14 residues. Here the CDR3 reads CASRGGSGNNEQFF. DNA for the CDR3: TGTGCCAGCAGGGGGGGTAGCGGAAACAATGAGCAGTTCTTC.

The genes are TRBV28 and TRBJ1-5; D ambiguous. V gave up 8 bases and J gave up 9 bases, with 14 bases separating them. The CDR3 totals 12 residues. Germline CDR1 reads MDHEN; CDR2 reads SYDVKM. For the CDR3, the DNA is TGTGCCAGCGCCATAACTGAGGGGCCCCAGCATTTT. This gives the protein CASAITEGPQHF.

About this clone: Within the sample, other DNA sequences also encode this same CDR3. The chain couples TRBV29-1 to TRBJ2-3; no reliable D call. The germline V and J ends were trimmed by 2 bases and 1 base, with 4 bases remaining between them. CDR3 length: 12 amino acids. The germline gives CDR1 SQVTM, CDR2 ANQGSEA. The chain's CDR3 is CSVETGTDTQYF. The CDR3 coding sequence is TGCAGCGTTGAAACAGGCACAGATACGCAGTATTTT.

CDR3: CASSSRPNTEAFF. In DNA form, the CDR3 reads TGTGCCAGCAGCTCGAGACCGAACACTGAAGCTTTCTTT. This chain connects TRBV5-4 to TRBJ1-1, with unresolved D. CDR1 is SGHNT, CDR2 YYREEE, per germline (reference sequence). CDR3 length: 13 residues. Trimming removed 3 bases at V and 1 base at J, with 7 bases between.

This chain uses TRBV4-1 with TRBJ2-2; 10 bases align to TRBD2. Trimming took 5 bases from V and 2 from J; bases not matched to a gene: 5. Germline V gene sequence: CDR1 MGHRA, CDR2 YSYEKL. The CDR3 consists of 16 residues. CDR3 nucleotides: TGCGCCAGCAGCTCGGGACTAGCGCTTAACACCGGGGAGCTGTTTTTT. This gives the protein CASSSGLALNTGELFF.

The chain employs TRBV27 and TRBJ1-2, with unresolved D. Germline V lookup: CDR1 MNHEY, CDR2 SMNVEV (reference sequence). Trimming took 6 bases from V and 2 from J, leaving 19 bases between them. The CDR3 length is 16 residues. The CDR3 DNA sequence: TGTGCCAGCAGCCGGAAATTAAAGGTGGGAAACTATGGCTACACCTTC. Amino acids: CASSRKLKVGNYGYTF.

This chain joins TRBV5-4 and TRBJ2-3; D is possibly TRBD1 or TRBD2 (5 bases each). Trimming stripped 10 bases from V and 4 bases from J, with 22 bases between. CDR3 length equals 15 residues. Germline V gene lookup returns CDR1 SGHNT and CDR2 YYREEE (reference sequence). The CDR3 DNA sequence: TGTGCCGAAGTTCCGGGACCCTCCGTCCCAGATACGCAGTATTTT. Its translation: CAEVPGPSVPDTQYF.

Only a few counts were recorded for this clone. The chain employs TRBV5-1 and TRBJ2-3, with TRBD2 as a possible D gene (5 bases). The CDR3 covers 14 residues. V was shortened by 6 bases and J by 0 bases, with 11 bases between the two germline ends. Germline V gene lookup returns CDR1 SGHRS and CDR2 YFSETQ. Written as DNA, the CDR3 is TGCGCCAGCAACAAAAGAGGGAGCACAGATACGCAGTATTTT. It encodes CASNKRGSTDTQYF.

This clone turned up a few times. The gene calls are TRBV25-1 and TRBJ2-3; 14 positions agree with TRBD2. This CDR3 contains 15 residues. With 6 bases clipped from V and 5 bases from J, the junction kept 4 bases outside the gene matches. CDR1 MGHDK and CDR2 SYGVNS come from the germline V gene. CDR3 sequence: CASRTSGRAIDTQYF. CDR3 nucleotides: TGTGCCAGCAGGACTAGCGGGAGGGCCATAGATACGCAGTATTTT.

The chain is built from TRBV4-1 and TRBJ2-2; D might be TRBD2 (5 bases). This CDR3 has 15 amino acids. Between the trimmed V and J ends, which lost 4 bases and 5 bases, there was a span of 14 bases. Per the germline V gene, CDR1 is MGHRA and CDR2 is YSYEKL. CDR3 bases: TGCGCCAGCAGCCCGTTTGGACTTAAAACCGGGGAGCTGTTTTTT. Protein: CASSPFGLKTGELFF.

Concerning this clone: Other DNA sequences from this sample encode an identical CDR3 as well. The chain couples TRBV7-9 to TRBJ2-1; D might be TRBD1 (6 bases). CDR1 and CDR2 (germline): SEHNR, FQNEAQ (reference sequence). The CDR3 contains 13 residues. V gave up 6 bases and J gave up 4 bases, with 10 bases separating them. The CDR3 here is CASSSQGYNEQFF. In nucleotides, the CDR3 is TGTGCCAGCAGTTCTCAGGGGTACAATGAGCAGTTCTTC.

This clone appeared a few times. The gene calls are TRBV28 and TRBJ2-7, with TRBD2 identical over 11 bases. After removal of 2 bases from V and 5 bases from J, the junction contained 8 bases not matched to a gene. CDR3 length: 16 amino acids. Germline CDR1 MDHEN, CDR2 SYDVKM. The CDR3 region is CASSLPGLAVQDEQYF. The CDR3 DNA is TGTGCCAGCAGTTTACCGGGACTAGCGGTCCAAGACGAGCAGTACTTC.